The T cell receptor (beta chain) under discussion was sequenced for a study of T cell changes during pregnancy in multiple sclerosis (dated by TCRdb to the late 2010s). Describing the broader study: Changes in the T cell repertoire over the course of pregnancy were examined in this study in women with multiple sclerosis.

Library generation was performed with the immunoSEQ multiplex PCR assay. As stored in TCRdb, this immuneACCESS dataset retains in-frame rearrangements with V and J assigned. A fraction of the clones does not appear; measured against another copy, unresolved V genes explain less than half of the discrepancy, and the remainder lacks a known reason. Across this sample there are around 38,000 clones, with roughly 92% seen only once. Approximately 0.44% of the sample belongs to the ten largest clones. This clone has only one observation. It lacks a known antigen. The input lacks base qualities; no much larger clone sits a single base away. As encoded in the germline V gene, CDR1 is SGHTS while CDR2 is YDEGEE. Trimming takes 8 bases off V and 2 bases off J; junction bases not matched to a gene: 6. The CDR3, from cysteine to phenylalanine, totals 13 residues. The DNA shown is the 39-base CDR3, in frame from base 1.

Sample: CD4+ T cells from peripheral blood mononuclear cells, taken in the third trimester of pregnancy. Recombination joined TRBV5-8 with TRBJ2-7, and 8 bases in between align with TRBD1. The source of this sequence is a female donor in good health, enrolled as a control in a pregnancy study. The DNA reads as follows: TGTGCCAGTCTCCGGGACAGGACCTACGAGCAGTACTTC. Its translation is CASLRDRTYEQYF.